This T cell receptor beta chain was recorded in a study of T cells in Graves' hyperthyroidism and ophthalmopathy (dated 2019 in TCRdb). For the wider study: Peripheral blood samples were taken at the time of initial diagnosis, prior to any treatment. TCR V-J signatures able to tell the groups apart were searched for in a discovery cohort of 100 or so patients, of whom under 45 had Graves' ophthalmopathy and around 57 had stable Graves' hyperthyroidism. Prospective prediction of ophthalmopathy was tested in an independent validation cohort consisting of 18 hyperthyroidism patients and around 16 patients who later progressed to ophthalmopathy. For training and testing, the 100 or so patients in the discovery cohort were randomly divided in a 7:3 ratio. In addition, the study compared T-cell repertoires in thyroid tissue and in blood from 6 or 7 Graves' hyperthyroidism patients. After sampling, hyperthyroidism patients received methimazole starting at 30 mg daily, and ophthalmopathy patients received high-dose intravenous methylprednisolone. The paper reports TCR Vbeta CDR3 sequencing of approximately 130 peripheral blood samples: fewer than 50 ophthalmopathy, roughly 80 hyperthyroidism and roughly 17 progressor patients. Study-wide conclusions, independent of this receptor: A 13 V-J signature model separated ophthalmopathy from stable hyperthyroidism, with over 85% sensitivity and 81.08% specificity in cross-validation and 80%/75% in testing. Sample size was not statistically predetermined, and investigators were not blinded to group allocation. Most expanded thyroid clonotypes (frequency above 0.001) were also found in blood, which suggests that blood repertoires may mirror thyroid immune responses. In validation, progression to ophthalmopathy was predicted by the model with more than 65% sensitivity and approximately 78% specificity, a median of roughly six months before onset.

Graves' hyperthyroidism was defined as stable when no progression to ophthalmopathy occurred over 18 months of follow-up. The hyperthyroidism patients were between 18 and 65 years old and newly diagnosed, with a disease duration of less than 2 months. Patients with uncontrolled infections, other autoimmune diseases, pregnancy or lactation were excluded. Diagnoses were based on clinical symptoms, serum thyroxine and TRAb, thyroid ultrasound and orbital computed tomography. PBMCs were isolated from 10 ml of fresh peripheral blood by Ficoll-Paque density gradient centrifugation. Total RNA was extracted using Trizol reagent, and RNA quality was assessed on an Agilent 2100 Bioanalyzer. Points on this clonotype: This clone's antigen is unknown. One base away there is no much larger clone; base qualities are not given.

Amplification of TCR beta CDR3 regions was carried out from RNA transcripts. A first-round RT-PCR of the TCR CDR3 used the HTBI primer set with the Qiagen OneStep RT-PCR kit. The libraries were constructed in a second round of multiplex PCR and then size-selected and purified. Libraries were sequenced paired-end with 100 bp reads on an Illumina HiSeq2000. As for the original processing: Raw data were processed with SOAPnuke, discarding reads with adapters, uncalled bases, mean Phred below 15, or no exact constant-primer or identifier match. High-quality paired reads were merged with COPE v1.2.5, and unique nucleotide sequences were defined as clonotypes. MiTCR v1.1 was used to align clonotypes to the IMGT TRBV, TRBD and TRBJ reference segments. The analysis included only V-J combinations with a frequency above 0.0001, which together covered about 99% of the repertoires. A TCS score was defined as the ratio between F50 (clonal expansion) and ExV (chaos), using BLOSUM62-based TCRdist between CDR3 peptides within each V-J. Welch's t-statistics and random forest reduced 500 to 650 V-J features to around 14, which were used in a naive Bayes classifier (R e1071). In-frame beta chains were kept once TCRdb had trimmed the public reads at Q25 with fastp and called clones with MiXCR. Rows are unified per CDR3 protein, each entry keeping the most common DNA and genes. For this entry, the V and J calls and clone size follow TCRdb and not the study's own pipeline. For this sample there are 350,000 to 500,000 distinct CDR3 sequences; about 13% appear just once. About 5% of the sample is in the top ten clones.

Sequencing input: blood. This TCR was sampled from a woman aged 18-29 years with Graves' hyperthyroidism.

The DNA sequence follows: TGTGCCATCAGAGAGGGACTAGCGGGAGGCTACGAGCAGTACTTC. Its protein reads: CAIREGLAGGYEQYF. The sequence joins TRBV6-2 or TRBV6-3 to TRBJ2-7, and TRBD2 aligns with 15 junction nucleotides. Compared with germline, V lacks 10 bases and J lacks 3 bases; bases without a gene match: 7. CDR1 and CDR2 were assigned from the germline V gene as MNHEY and SVGEGT. The CDR3 measures 15 amino acids from cysteine to phenylalanine. Only the CDR3 portion is preserved as DNA: 45 bases, with reading frame beginning at the first base.